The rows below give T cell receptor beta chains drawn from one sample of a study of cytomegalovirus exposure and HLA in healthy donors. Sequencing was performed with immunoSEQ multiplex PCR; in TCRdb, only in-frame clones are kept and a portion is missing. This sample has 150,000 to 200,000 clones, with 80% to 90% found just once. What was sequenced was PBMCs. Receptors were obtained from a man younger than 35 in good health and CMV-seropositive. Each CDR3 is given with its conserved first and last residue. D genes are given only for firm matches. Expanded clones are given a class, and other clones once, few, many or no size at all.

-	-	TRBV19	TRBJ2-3	CASSPRQDNTDTQYF	TGTGCCAGTAGTCCTCGACAGGACAACACAGATACGCAGTATTTT
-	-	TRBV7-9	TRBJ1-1	CASSLAETNTEAFF	TGTGCCAGCAGCTTAGCGGAGACGAACACTGAAGCTTTCTTT
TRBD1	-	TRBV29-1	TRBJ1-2	CSVRSMGTAVNFYGYTF	TGCAGCGTGAGAAGTATGGGGACAGCAGTAAATTTCTATGGCTACACCTTC
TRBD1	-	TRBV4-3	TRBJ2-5	CASSLGTGAGLETQYF	TGCGCCAGCAGCCTCGGGACAGGCGCCGGCTTAGAGACCCAGTACTTC
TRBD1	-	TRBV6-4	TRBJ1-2	CASSDSAQGAYGYTF	TGTGCCAGCAGTGACTCGGCACAGGGGGCCTATGGCTACACCTTC
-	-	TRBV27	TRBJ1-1	CASSLKDLGTEAFF	TGTGCCAGCAGTTTGAAGGACTTGGGGACTGAAGCTTTCTTT
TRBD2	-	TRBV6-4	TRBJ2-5	CASSAKAGGQETQYF	TGTGCCAGCAGTGCAAAAGCGGGGGGGCAAGAGACCCAGTACTTC
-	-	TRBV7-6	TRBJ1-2	CASSREPGLANYGYTF	TGTGCCAGCAGCCGGGAACCAGGCTTAGCTAACTATGGCTACACCTTC
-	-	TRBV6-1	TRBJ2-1	CASIPGLTNEQFF	TGTGCCAGCATCCCAGGACTCACGAATGAGCAGTTCTTC
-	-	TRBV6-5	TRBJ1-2	CASSYSRADGGYGYTF	TGTGCCAGCAGTTACTCGAGGGCAGATGGAGGCTATGGCTACACCTTC
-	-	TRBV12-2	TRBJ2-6	CASRLVCPPSGANVLTF	TGTGCAAGTCGCTTAGTCTGTCCCCCCTCTGGGGCCAACGTCCTGACTTTC
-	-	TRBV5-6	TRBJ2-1	CASSLGAGAEFNEQFF	TGTGCCAGCAGCTTGGGGGCGGGGGCTGAATTCAATGAGCAGTTCTTC
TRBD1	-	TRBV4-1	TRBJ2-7	CASSQVEGQGYRLSYEQYF	TGCGCCAGCAGCCAAGTAGAGGGACAGGGCTACCGCCTCTCCTACGAGCAGTACTTC
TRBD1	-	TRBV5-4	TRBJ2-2	CASSWDRGTGELFF	TGTGCCAGCAGCTGGGACAGGGGAACCGGGGAGCTGTTTTTT
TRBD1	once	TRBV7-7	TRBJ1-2	CASSLASGTGRYGYTF	TGTGCTAGCAGCTTAGCGTCAGGGACAGGGAGATATGGCTACACCTTC
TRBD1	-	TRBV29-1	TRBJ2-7	CSAMGQNTYEQYF	TGCAGCGCCATGGGACAGAACACCTACGAGCAGTACTTC